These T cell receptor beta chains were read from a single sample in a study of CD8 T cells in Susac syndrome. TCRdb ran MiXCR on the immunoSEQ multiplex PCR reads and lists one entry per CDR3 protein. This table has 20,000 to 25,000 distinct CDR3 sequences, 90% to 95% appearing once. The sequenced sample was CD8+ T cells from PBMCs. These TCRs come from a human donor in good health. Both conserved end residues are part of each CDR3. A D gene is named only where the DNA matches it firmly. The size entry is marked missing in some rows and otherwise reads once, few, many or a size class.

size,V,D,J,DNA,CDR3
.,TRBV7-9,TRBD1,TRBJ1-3,TGTGCCAGCAGCTTAGCTGGTCGGACAGGCCCTGGAAACACCATATATTTT,CASSLAGRTGPGNTIYF
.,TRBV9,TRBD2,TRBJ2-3,TGTGCCAGCAGCCGTAGATCGGGGGGGGATACGCAGTATTTT,CASSRRSGGDTQYF
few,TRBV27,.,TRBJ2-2,TGTGCCAGCACTGACCGCCGTGCTACCGGGGAGCTGTTTTTT,CASTDRRATGELFF
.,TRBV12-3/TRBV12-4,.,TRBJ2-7,TGTGCCAGCAGTTTAGTGGGGCTTCTTCGGGGAGAGCAGTACTTC,CASSLVGLLRGEQYF
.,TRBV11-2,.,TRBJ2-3,TGTGCCAGCAGCTTAGGGTATGGGGAAGATACGCAGTATTTT,CASSLGYGEDTQYF
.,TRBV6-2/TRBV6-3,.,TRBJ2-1,TGTGCCAGCAGTTATGGGGTAGACTACAATGAGCAGTTCTTC,CASSYGVDYNEQFF
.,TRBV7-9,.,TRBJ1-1,TGTGCCAGCAGCTTATATGACGGCAGTTACATGAACACTGAAGCTTTCTTT,CASSLYDGSYMNTEAFF
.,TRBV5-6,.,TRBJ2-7,TGTGCCAGCAGCATTGGAGGGGAATCCTACGAGCAGTACTTC,CASSIGGESYEQYF
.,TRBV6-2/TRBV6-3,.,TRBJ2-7,TGTGCCAGCAGTTACAAGGAGCGGACCTATCCTACCGGGCAGTACTTC,CASSYKERTYPTGQYF
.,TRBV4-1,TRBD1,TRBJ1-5,TGCGCCAGCAGCCAAGAACAGGGGGCCCAGCCCCAGCATTTT,CASSQEQGAQPQHF
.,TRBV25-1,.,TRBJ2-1,TGTGCCAGCAGTGACCGGACGATTGGTAATGAGCAGTTCTTC,CASSDRTIGNEQFF
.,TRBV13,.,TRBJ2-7,TGTGCCAGCAGTCTCTCTGGCAGACTCTTCTACGAGCAGTACTTC,CASSLSGRLFYEQYF
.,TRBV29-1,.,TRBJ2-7,TGCAGCGTTGCGCCCGATGTCACCCACTACGAGCAGTACTTC,CSVAPDVTHYEQYF
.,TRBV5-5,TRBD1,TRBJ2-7,TGTGCCAGCAGCCTGCGGGACAGGGACTACGAGCAGTACTTC,CASSLRDRDYEQYF
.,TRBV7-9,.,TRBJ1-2,TGTGCCAGCAGCTTCCCACGCTTGCAGGGCTACACCTTC,CASSFPRLQGYTF
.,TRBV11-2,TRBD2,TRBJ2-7,TGTGCCAGCAGCTTCGGACTAGCGGGCTACGAGCAGTACTTC,CASSFGLAGYEQYF
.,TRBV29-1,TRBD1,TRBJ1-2,TGCAGCGTTGAAGATCCAAAGGGCCAGGGGGAAGCTAACTATGGCTACACCTTC,CSVEDPKGQGEANYGYTF
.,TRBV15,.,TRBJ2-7,TGTGCCACCAGCAGAGACAGGGAGGTTAGCGAGCAGTACTTC,CATSRDREVSEQYF
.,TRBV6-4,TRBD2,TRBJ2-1,TGTGCCAGCAGTGACACCTATCAGCGGGGTCTTTACAATGAGCAGTTCTTC,CASSDTYQRGLYNEQFF
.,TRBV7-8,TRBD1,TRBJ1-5,TGTGCCAGCAGCTACCCCCGGACAGGGGAGAGCAATCAGCCCCAGCATTTT,CASSYPRTGESNQPQHF
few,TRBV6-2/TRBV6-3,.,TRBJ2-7,TGTGCCAGCAGTAGGGCTTTTTTGACGGAGAGCTCCTACGAGCAGTACTTC,CASSRAFLTESSYEQYF